One and the same sample provided the 29 T cell receptor beta chains below, sequenced in a study of blood T cell repertoires in COVID-19. The assay was immunoSEQ multiplex PCR, and TCRdb's table has in-frame clones only and misses some. The sample holds around 190,000 clones, 70% to 90% seen once. Sequenced sample: peripheral blood. Every receptor here comes from a man aged 50 or older with active or convalescent COVID-19.

V is TRBV6-5 and J is TRBJ2-3; 11 bases are a match to TRBD2. The CDR3 runs 14 residues. Germline V lookup: CDR1 MNHEY, CDR2 SVGAGI. The junction had 3 bases not matched to a gene; V was cut back by 6 bases and J by 4 bases. This chain's CDR3 is CASRGLAGPDTQYF. In DNA, the CDR3 is TGTGCCAGCAGAGGACTAGCGGGCCCAGATACGCAGTATTTT.

This clone has more than one count but fewer than ten. The V call is TRBV28, the J call TRBJ1-5, with a weak D call TRBD1 (5 bases). The ends were cut back, 3 bases at V and 8 bases at J, with 11 bases in the middle. CDR3 length equals 13 residues. CDR1 MDHEN and CDR2 SYDVKM come from the germline V gene. The CDR3 DNA follows: TGTGCCAGCAGTTTGGAGGGGAAAGAGCCCCAGCATTTT. It specifies CASSLEGKEPQHF.

The table lists this clone with a count of one. The rearrangement links TRBV27 to TRBJ2-2; 12 bases match TRBD2. Germline V lookup: CDR1 MNHEY, CDR2 SMNVEV (reference sequence). The ends lost 7 bases at V and 5 bases at J; junction bases unmatched: 5. The CDR3 is 15 amino acids. CDR3 DNA: TGTGCCAGCACCAAAGGACTAGCGGGAACCGGGGAGCTGTTTTTT. The encoded protein is CASTKGLAGTGELFF.

This clone was picked up a small number of times. The J gene is TRBJ1-6, the V gene TRBV18, with 9 nucleotides matching TRBD1. With V trimmed by 3 bases and J by 9 bases, 15 bases remained unmatched. The CDR3 totals 18 residues. Germline CDR1 is KGHSH and CDR2 is LQKENI. The DNA for the CDR3 is TGTGCCAGCTCACCTTACCAAACAGGGGGCGGGAGCTCTTCACCCCTCCACTTT. Protein sequence: CASSPYQTGGGSSSPLHF.

The chain is built from TRBV10-3 and TRBJ2-1, with 10 nucleotides matching TRBD1. With 5 bases clipped from V and 5 bases from J, the junction kept 9 bases outside the gene matches. CDR1 ENHRY and CDR2 SYGVKD come from the germline V gene. The CDR3 totals 16 residues. CDR3 in DNA: TGTGCCATCAGTTTCGACAGGGGGCGAGAGGACAATGAGCAGTTCTTC. It is translated as CAISFDRGREDNEQFF.

V usage is TRBV30 and J usage is TRBJ1-4; D unresolved. CDR3 length: 12 residues. Deletions cut 8 bases from V and 0 bases from J, with 7 bases between. In germline, CDR1 is GTSNPN, CDR2 SVGIG (reference sequence). CDR3 coding DNA: TGTGCCGCCTCAGCAACTAATGAAAAACTGTTTTTT. Protein: CAASATNEKLFF.

This rearrangement joins TRBV27 to TRBJ1-2; D remains ambiguous. The V gene lost 3 bases and the J gene lost 6 bases, with 8 bases spanning the gap. The CDR3 covers 12 residues. The germline V gene encodes CDR1 MNHEY and CDR2 SMNVEV (reference sequence). CDR3: CASSLTGDGYTF. DNA of the CDR3: TGTGCCAGCAGTTTGACCGGGGATGGCTACACCTTC.

As to this clone: Mismatch with germline at one junction end may stem from a read error. The J gene is TRBJ1-6, the V gene TRBV18; D is unclear. The V gene's germline CDR1 is KGHSH and CDR2 LQKENI. This CDR3 is 13 amino acids long. DNA of the CDR3: TGTGTCAGCTCAAACGACCAGGAGGCACCCCTCCACTTT. It encodes CVSSNDQEAPLHF. The entire variable domain, with the rest obtained from reference TRBV18 and TRBJ1-6, is as follows: NAGVMQNPRHLVRRRGQEARLRCSPMKGHSHVYWYRQLPEEGLKFMVYLQKENIIDESGMPKERFSAEFPKEGPSILRIQQVVRGDSAAYFCVSSNDQEAPLHFGNGTRLTVT.

The V gene is TRBV4-1, the J gene TRBJ2-3; 11 nucleotides match TRBD2. The CDR3 loop spans 16 amino acids. V trimming: 0 bases; J trimming: 6 bases; junction bases outside the gene matches: 5. Germline values: CDR1 MGHRA, CDR2 YSYEKL. CDR3 sequence: CASSQDGSGRVDTQYF. CDR3 coding DNA: TGCGCCAGCAGCCAAGATGGTAGCGGGAGGGTGGATACGCAGTATTTT.

The rearrangement links TRBV7-3 to TRBJ1-2; 7 bases agree with TRBD1. The CDR3 sequence is 14 residues long. Losses at the gene ends were 5 bases for V and 4 bases for J; bases not matched to a gene: 7. Germline CDR1 and CDR2: SGHTA and FQGTGA. CDR3: CASSRTGEGYGYTF. The CDR3, as DNA: TGTGCCAGCAGCAGAACAGGGGAAGGCTATGGCTACACCTTC.

The V call is TRBV3-1 (or the pseudogene TRBV3-2), the J call TRBJ2-1; 9 bases are a match to TRBD2. Trimming cost V 1 base and J 3 bases; bases outside gene matches: 7. Germline V gives CDR1 LGHDT, CDR2 YNNKEL (reference sequence). The CDR3 loop spans 17 amino acids. The CDR3 sequence: CASSQAVAGVRYNEQFF. CDR3 in DNA: TGTGCCAGCAGCCAAGCGGTAGCGGGAGTTCGCTACAATGAGCAGTTCTTC.

This clone has a single count. This chain links TRBV6-1 with TRBJ2-7, with 11 bases aligning to TRBD1. This CDR3 has 16 amino acids. The J segment lost 2 bases and the V segment lost 4 bases, leaving 7 bases of the junction unmatched. Per germline, CDR1 MNHNS and CDR2 SASEGT. The CDR3: CASSGSPGQGAYEQYF. CDR3 sequence (DNA): TGTGCCAGCAGTGGCTCCCCGGGACAGGGGGCCTACGAGCAGTACTTC.

The rearrangement joins TRBV5-4 to TRBJ1-1; no firm D call. From germline, CDR1 is SGHNT and CDR2 YYREEE (reference sequence). V gave up 4 bases and J gave up 1 base, with 5 bases separating them. The CDR3 loop spans 12 amino acids. CDR3 nucleotide sequence: TGTGCCAGCAGCCAGAAGAACACTGAAGCTTTCTTT. This translates into CASSQKNTEAFF.

This clone was detected a few times. V usage is TRBV7-9 and J usage is TRBJ1-5; 7 positions match TRBD1. V dropped 1 base and J dropped 11; count of bases not matched to a gene: 5. Germline assignment: CDR1 SEHNR and CDR2 FQNEAQ (reference sequence). This CDR3 has 13 amino acids. CDR3 sequence (DNA): TGTGCCAGCAGCTTAGAGGGGGCTGGGGCCCAGCATTTT. Residues: CASSLEGAGAQHF.

The V gene is TRBV12-3 or TRBV12-4, the J gene TRBJ1-1; D call uncertain. The CDR3 is made up of 13 amino acids. V was shortened by 7 bases and J by 2 bases, with 11 bases between the two germline ends. The CDR3 DNA sequence: TGTGCCAGCACCCTGCGGCGTAACACTGAAGCTTTCTTT. Its protein product is CASTLRRNTEAFF.

The chain carries TRBV29-1 and TRBJ2-1; D unresolved. This CDR3 region has 12 residues. Germline CDR1 and CDR2: SQVTM and ANQGSEA. V gave up 7 bases and J gave up 2 bases, with 9 bases separating them. The CDR3 spells CSGDLAYNEQFF. The DNA for the CDR3 is TGCAGCGGAGACTTGGCCTACAATGAGCAGTTCTTC.

This sequence joins TRBV6-5 and TRBJ2-7; 9 nucleotides align to TRBD1. Trimming took 2 bases from V and 4 from J; bases not matched to a gene: 6. The CDR3 totals 15 residues. Per the germline V gene, CDR1 is MNHEY and CDR2 is SVGAGI. The CDR3 nucleotides read TGTGCCAGCAGTTACCAGGCGGGACAGGGTTACGAGCAGTACTTC. Translated: CASSYQAGQGYEQYF.

The gene calls are TRBV30 and TRBJ2-1; D ambiguous. Germline CDR1 is GTSNPN and CDR2 is SVGIG (reference sequence). The CDR3 covers 12 residues. V shed 1 base and J shed 5 bases, with 6 bases lying between them. In DNA, the CDR3 is TGTGCCTGGAGTGAACAGAACAATGAGCAGTTCTTC. It specifies CAWSEQNNEQFF.

The chain couples TRBV11-2 to TRBJ2-1, with 13 bases fitting TRBD2. The CDR3 has 15 residues. The trim removed 4 bases at V and 8 bases at J, leaving 5 bases unmatched. Germline V gene data show CDR1 as SGHAT and CDR2 as FQNNGV. CDR3 sequence reads: CASSSSLAGGDEQFF. CDR3 bases: TGTGCCAGCAGCTCATCACTAGCGGGGGGGGATGAGCAGTTCTTC.

This sequence joins TRBV7-9 and TRBJ2-2, with 8 bases aligning to TRBD1. Germline V lookup: CDR1 SEHNR, CDR2 FQNEAQ (reference sequence). The V segment lost 4 bases and the J segment 6 bases; nucleotides outside the gene matches: 7. The CDR3 sequence is 15 residues long. CDR3 bases: TGTGCCAGCAGCTCCAGGACAGGGCGGGCCGGGGAGCTGTTTTTT. This translates into CASSSRTGRAGELFF.

This clone was detected only a few times. This chain links TRBV3-1 (or the pseudogene TRBV3-2) with TRBJ2-7; possible D gene TRBD2, 6 bases. This CDR3 is 18 amino acids long. The germline V gene encodes CDR1 LGHDT and CDR2 YNNKEL (reference sequence). The germline V and J ends were trimmed by 0 bases and 0 bases, with 18 bases remaining between them. CDR3 DNA sequence: TGTGCCAGCAGCCAAGACCCTCGTCTAGCGCCAAGCTCCTACGAGCAGTACTTC. Protein: CASSQDPRLAPSSYEQYF.

J is TRBJ2-4 and V is TRBV2; 10 bases align to TRBD1. V lost 9 bases to trimming and J lost 6 bases; unmatched junction nucleotides: 2. Germline V gives CDR1 SNHLY, CDR2 FYNNEI. The CDR3 is 12 amino acids. DNA of the CDR3: TGTGCCAGTTGGGACAGGGGAAACATTCAGTACTTC. This gives the protein CASWDRGNIQYF. Full variable domain (remainder filled in from reference TRBV2 and TRBJ2-4): EPEVTQTPSHQVTQMGQEVILRCVPISNHLYFYWYRQILGQKVEFLVSFYNNEISEKSEIFDDQFSVERPDGSNFTLKIRSTKLEDSAMYFCASWDRGNIQYFGAGTRLSVL.

V gene TRBV19 combines with J gene TRBJ1-5, with D hard to call. Germline V gene sequence: CDR1 LNHDA, CDR2 SQIVND (reference sequence). This CDR3 is 16 amino acids long. Trimming took 5 bases from V and 3 from J, leaving 17 bases between them. The CDR3 DNA follows: TGTGCCAGTAGTCCTACCCGGAGGACGACCAATCAGCCCCAGCATTTT. This codes for CASSPTRRTTNQPQHF.

The rearrangement joins TRBV6-1 to TRBJ1-5; D is unresolved. The CDR3 is 13 amino acids. Trimming took 0 bases from V and 7 from J, leaving 7 bases between them. Per germline, CDR1 MNHNS and CDR2 SASEGT. In nucleotides, the CDR3 is TGTGCCAGCAGTGAAGCTAGAGAGCAGCCCCAGCATTTT. Its translation is CASSEAREQPQHF.

The chain combines TRBV4-1 with TRBJ1-3; TRBD1 aligns across 8 bases. The CDR3 sequence is 18 residues long. With 4 bases clipped from V and 5 bases from J, the junction kept 16 bases outside the gene matches. Germline assignment: CDR1 MGHRA and CDR2 YSYEKL. In DNA form, the CDR3 reads TGCGCCAGCAGCCGTACCCCACTTCCGGGACAGGCTAGAAACACCATATATTTT. It translates to CASSRTPLPGQARNTIYF.

The V gene is TRBV6-2 or TRBV6-3, the J gene TRBJ1-2, with 11 bases fitting TRBD1. Germline values: CDR1 MNHEY, CDR2 SVGEGT. Losses at the gene ends were 5 bases for V and 5 bases for J; bases not matched to a gene: 7. This CDR3 has 15 residues. Here the CDR3 reads CASSKPGQGEYGYTF. CDR3 DNA sequence: TGTGCCAGCAGTAAACCGGGACAGGGGGAATATGGCTACACCTTC.

This chain uses TRBV5-1 with TRBJ1-1; TRBD1 is a possible D gene (6 bases). The CDR3 runs to 13 residues. V was shortened by 3 bases and J by 1 base, with 7 bases between the two germline ends. In germline, CDR1 is SGHRS, CDR2 YFSETQ. The CDR3, as DNA: TGCGCCAGCAGCTGGGACACGAACACTGAAGCTTTCTTT. This sequence encodes CASSWDTNTEAFF.

This chain links TRBV7-2 with TRBJ1-3; no clear D. Trimming left V 4 bases short and J 1 base short, with 11 bases between. The CDR3 totals 15 residues. Germline V gene sequence: CDR1 SGHTA, CDR2 FQGNSA. In DNA, the CDR3 is TGTGCCAGCAGCTCCGCGTCATGGTCTGGAAACACCATATATTTT. This translates into CASSSASWSGNTIYF. Supplemented by reference TRBV7-2 and TRBJ1-3, the full variable domain reads GAGVSQSPSNKVTEKGKDVELRCDPISGHTALYWYRQSLGQGLEFLIYFQGNSAPDKSGLPSDRFSAERTGGSVSTLTIQRTQQEDSAVYLCASSSASWSGNTIYFGEGSWLTVV.

The chain uses TRBV27 and TRBJ2-7; 8 bases match TRBD1. Germline V gene data show CDR1 as MNHEY and CDR2 as SMNVEV (reference sequence). The trim removed 6 bases at V and 3 bases at J, leaving 10 bases unmatched. This CDR3 has 15 residues. Here the CDR3 DNA reads TGTGCCAGCAGCTCCCTGAGACAGGGGCGCTACGAGCAGTACTTC. Protein: CASSSLRQGRYEQYF.